Below, one T cell receptor (beta chain) is given with its context. Assay: immunoSEQ multiplex PCR; the TCRdb copy retains only in-frame clones and omits some. The repertoire includes 85,000 to 100,000 clones, 95% of them detected once, and 0.2% to 0.3% sits in the top ten. This specimen belongs to a study of technical replicates of blood from a handful of donors. The V end lost 5 bases, the J end lost 6 bases, and 16 bases lay between the germline ends. This CDR3 is 14 amino acids long. The germline gives CDR1 SEHNR, CDR2 FQNEAQ (reference sequence). This chain uses TRBV7-9 with TRBJ1-2; D is unclear. Sequences were obtained from T cells isolated from PBMCs. The clonotype was recovered from a human donor in good health. CDR3 sequence reads: CASSPASGTDGYTF. CDR3 nucleotides: TGTGCCAGCAGCCCAGCGTCCGGAACCGATGGCTACACCTTC.